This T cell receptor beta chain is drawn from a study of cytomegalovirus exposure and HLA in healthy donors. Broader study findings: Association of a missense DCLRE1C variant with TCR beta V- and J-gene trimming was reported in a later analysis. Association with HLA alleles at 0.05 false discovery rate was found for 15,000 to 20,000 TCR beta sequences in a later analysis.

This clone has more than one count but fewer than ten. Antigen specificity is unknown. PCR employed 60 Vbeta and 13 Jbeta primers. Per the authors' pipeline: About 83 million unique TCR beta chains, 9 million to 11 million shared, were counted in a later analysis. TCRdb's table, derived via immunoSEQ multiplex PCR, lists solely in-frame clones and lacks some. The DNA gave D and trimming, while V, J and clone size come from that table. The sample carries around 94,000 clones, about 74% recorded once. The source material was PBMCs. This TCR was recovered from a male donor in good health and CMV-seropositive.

CDR3: CASSPATTPYEQYF. Written as DNA, the CDR3 is TGTGCCAGCTCACCAGCGACAACTCCCTACGAGCAGTACTTC. The chain combines TRBV18 with TRBJ2-7; D is undetermined. The CDR3 loop spans 14 amino acids. Trimming shortened V by 2 bases and J by 2 bases, and 10 bases separated the two germline ends. Germline V gives CDR1 KGHSH, CDR2 LQKENI.